This section outlines one T cell receptor (beta chain) sequence together with its context. The time point denotes: persistent/refractory GD, antithyroid drugs over 5 years with positive TRAb. PBMC RNA served as the TCR library source. This sample stems from a study of regulatory T cells in long-lasting Graves disease. Germline V gene lookup returns CDR1 ENHRY and CDR2 SYGVKD. V lost 2 bases, J lost 3 bases, and 6 bases stayed unmatched. The CDR3 runs 18 residues. Building of the TCR beta libraries involved iRepertoire HTBI primers and Arm-PCR of CDR3 regions. Using its own MiXCR run on the multiplex PCR reads, TCRdb lists one record per CDR3 protein. The sample lists about 660,000 distinct CDR3 sequences; around 32% were seen once.

This specimen was peripheral blood mononuclear cells (PBMCs), taken when the disease was refractory, from a patient treated with antithyroid drugs. This clonotype originated in a female donor with Graves disease. J is TRBJ2-1 and V is TRBV10-3, with 14 bases identical to TRBD2. The CDR3 here is CAISENYGTSGSYNEQFF. The CDR3 nucleotides are TGTGCCATCAGTGAGAATTACGGGACTAGCGGGAGCTACAATGAGCAGTTCTTC.